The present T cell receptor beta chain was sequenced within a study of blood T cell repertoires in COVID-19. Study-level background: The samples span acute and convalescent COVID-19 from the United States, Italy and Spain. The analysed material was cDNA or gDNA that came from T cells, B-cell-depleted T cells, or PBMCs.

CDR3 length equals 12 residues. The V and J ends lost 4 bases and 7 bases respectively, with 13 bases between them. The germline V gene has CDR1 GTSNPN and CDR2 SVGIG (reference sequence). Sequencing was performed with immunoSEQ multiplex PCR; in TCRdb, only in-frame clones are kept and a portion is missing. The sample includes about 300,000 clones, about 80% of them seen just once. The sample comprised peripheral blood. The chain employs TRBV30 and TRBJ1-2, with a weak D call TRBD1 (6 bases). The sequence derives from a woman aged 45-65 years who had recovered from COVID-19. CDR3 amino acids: CAWTITGSGYTF. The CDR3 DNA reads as TGTGCCTGGACCATAACAGGGTCTGGCTACACCTTC.